This record looks at one T cell receptor beta chain sequence and its context. Its antigen is still unknown. The method was immunoSEQ multiplex PCR; TCRdb's version includes in-frame clones alone and lacks a portion of them. Of roughly 2 million clones in the sample, over 85% were seen once. Germline V gene sequence: CDR1 SGHRS, CDR2 YFSETQ. This CDR3 region has 14 residues. The V gene lost 0 bases and the J gene lost 8 bases, with 12 bases spanning the gap. The record originates from a study of shared clonotypes between healthy human individuals. Across the whole study: Donors consisted of two women and a few men between 18 and 49.

Donors had no recently reported acute infections or vaccinations and were HIV-negative. General study results and limits: Few donors restricted represented genetic and exposure-history diversity.

The gene calls are TRBV5-1 and TRBJ2-4; D might be TRBD1 (6 bases). Material: naive CD4+ T cells sorted from blood. Regarding subset: CD45RA+ positively selected. The TCR sequence derives from a man aged 18-30 years in good health. The CDR3 coding sequence is TGCGCCAGCAGCTTGGTGGCAGGGGATGACATTCAGTACTTC. Amino acids: CASSLVAGDDIQYF.